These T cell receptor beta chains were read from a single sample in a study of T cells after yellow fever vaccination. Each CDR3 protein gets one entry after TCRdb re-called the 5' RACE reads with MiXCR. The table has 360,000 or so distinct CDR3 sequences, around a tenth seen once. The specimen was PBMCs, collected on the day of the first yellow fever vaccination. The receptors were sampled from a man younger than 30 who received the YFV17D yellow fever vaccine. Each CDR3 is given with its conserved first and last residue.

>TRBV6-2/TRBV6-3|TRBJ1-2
CASRQGYGYTF
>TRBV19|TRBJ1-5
CASNPLAGNQPQHF
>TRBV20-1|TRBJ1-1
CSARDRGAREAFF
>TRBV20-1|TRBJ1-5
CSAREDGISPQHF
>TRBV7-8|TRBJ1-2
CASSPTGQGYGYTF
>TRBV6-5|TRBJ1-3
CASSIQAASGNTIYF
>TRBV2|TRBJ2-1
CASSEAQGATFNEQFF
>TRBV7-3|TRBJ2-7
CASYTDRDNEQYF
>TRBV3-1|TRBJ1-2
CASSLISQGARGYTF
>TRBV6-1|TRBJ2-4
CASSGTGQAKNIQYF
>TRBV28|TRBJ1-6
CASSLGGADHSPLHF
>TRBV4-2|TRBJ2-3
CASSQEGLAGGITGTDTQYF
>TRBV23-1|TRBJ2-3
CASSLRPGGGQTDTQYF
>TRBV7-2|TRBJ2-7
CASSKSYEQYF
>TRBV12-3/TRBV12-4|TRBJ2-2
CASSPRDFRTGELFF
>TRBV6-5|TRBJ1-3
CASSYGAFPGNTIYF
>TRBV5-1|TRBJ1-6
CASRMTGLLSPLHF
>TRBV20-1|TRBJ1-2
CSANPRGANYGYTF